Sequencing of this T cell receptor beta chain was carried out in a study of CD8 T cells in ankylosing spondylitis. Broader study findings: Clones linked to disease were reported to show significant enrichment in matched ankylosing spondylitis synovial fluid. Made up of eight highly homologous variants, a TCR beta motif appeared characteristic of ankylosing spondylitis blood. Prior work had noted some motif variants in reactive arthritis blood and synovial fluid.

Only a few counts were recorded for this clonotype. Its antigen is as yet unknown. The germline V gene has CDR1 SGHAT and CDR2 FQNNGV. CDR3 length: 14 amino acids. V lost 3 bases to trimming and J lost 3 bases, with 8 bases between them. TCRdb processed the 5' RACE reads anew with MiXCR; each CDR3 protein has one entry. The repertoire includes 150,000 to 200,000 distinct CDR3 sequences, 9.5% to 13% of them detected once, and almost 30% sits in the top ten. Specimen: blood, either unsorted or a sorted T cell fraction (not recorded which). This TCR came from a male donor with ankylosing spondylitis or in good health (not recorded which). The chain carries TRBV11-2 and TRBJ2-2; D is unclear. The CDR3 DNA reads as TGTGCCAGCAGCTTTCTGGTGGACACCGGGGAGCTGTTTTTT. Its protein product is CASSFLVDTGELFF.